This T cell receptor (beta chain) was captured in a study of cytomegalovirus exposure and HLA in healthy donors. 60 Vbeta and 13 Jbeta primers were used in PCR. Generated by immunoSEQ multiplex PCR, the TCRdb table keeps only in-frame clones and is missing some. The sample is made up of about 200,000 clones, and the top ten hold approximately 0.74% of it. As concerns this clone: Its specificity is not known.

The germline CDR1 and CDR2 sequences are GTSNPN and SVGIG (reference sequence). The CDR3 sequence is 13 residues long. V lost 1 base and J lost 2, with 8 bases in between. Findings and limits, study-wide: The likely origin of a cluster of highly shared sequence variants was a sequencing artifact. Per a later analysis, 15,000 to 20,000 TCR beta sequences showed association with HLA alleles at 0.05 false discovery rate.

The study sampled nominally healthy donors, though unrecorded immune exposures were likely. This sequence joins TRBV30 and TRBJ1-1, with D hard to call. This sequence originates from a boy under 18 in good health and CMV-seronegative. The material sequenced was PBMCs. Here the CDR3 DNA reads TGTGCCTGGAGTGGCTCGGTTAACACTGAAGCTTTCTTT. Translation gives CAWSGSVNTEAFF.